Reported below is one TCR beta chain. The table lists this clonotype with many counts. What antigen it recognizes has not been identified. The record has no base qualities; no much larger clone is one base away. The cysteine opens and the phenylalanine closes a CDR3 of 12 amino acids. Here the CDR3 DNA is all that survives: 36 bases in frame from base 1. The germline V gene sets CDR1 to MDHEN and CDR2 to SYDVKM. V gives up 6 bases and J gives up 6 bases, and the segment between their germline ends measures 10 bases. The sample's treatment or condition label, in plain terms: allogeneic hematopoietic cell transplantation with graft depleted of TCRalphabeta T cells and CD19 B cells. The children who served as transplant recipients had been given grafts of TCRalphabeta/CD19-depleted allogeneic hematopoietic cells. The method was PCR. For sequencing, an Illumina HiSeq 2500 was employed. TCR libraries were prepared with molecular barcoding, using unique molecular identifiers to normalize TCRbeta repertoire quantification. The raw public reads went through TCRdb reprocessing: fastp at Q25, MiXCR clone calling, in-frame beta chains kept. For every CDR3 protein sequence, its rows merge into one entry that carries the most common genes and DNA. The sample has around 440,000 distinct CDR3 sequences on record, over 9.5% of them singletons. The ten largest clones take up 2% to 2.5% of the sample.

The data originate from a study of T-cell reconstitution after alpha-beta-depleted transplantation in children (TCRdb year 2016). Background for the entire study: The study quantitatively tracked T-cell immune reconstitution after TCRalphabeta/CD19-depleted allogeneic hematopoietic cell transplantation in children using TCR repertoire profiling.

What the authors observed across the whole study: In some patients, the high TCRbeta diversity seen at day 60 was put down to recipient T cells and intrathymic progenitors that had survived conditioning. The frequencies of hyperexpanded clones fell over the following months, and after one year, T-cell counts and TCRbeta diversity were mostly attributed to newly produced T cells. Apparently early alphabetaT-cell count recovery about two months after transplant reportedly relied on only several hundred rapidly expanded clones derived from non-depleted graft cells.

The receptor was derived from a child aged 2-15 years with inherited bone marrow failure, due to receive a stem cell transplant. The material was PBMCs, obtained before TCRalphabeta/CD19-depleted stem cell transplant. The chain joins TRBV28 to TRBJ2-3, and TRBD2 may be the D gene, going by 5 matching bases. CDR3 loop: CASSPIADTQYF. The DNA sequence reads TGTGCCAGCAGCCCAATAGCGGATACGCAGTATTTT.